These 8 T cell receptor beta chains were all obtained from the same sample, sequenced in a study of cytomegalovirus exposure and HLA in healthy donors. Amplification used 60 Vbeta primers and 13 Jbeta primers. Measured with immunoSEQ multiplex PCR; TCRdb has only the in-frame clones, and not every one. The sample lists over 130,000 clones; 63% were seen once. The sequencing sample was made of PBMCs. The receptor source for this set is a woman aged 55-70 years in good health and CMV-seropositive.

V gene TRBV9 combines with J gene TRBJ1-2; TRBD1 aligns across 7 bases. V dropped 0 bases and J dropped 4; count of bases not matched to a gene: 6. This CDR3 is 15 amino acids long. The germline CDR1 and CDR2 sequences are SGDLS and YYNGEE. The CDR3 sequence: CASSVVEGGGYGYTF. For the CDR3, the DNA is TGTGCCAGCAGCGTAGTTGAAGGGGGCGGCTATGGCTACACCTTC.

This clone showed up just a few times. The chain links TRBV10-2 to TRBJ2-3; D unclear. This CDR3 contains 13 residues. V was shortened by 4 bases and J by 2 bases, with 7 bases between the two germline ends. Germline CDR1 and CDR2: WSHSY and SAAADI. The CDR3 loop reads CASSVTYTDTQYF. The CDR3 DNA sequence: TGCGCCAGCAGTGTTACTTACACAGATACGCAGTATTTT.

The V and J genes are TRBV19 and TRBJ2-1, with 14 positions matching TRBD2. V gave up 4 bases and J gave up 7 bases; unmatched junction bases: 12. The CDR3 consists of 18 residues. The germline CDR1 and CDR2 sequences are LNHDA and SQIVND (reference sequence). The CDR3 region is CASSTRVGLAGEVNEQFF. Here the CDR3 DNA reads TGTGCCAGTAGTACGCGAGTGGGACTAGCGGGAGAGGTTAATGAGCAGTTCTTC.

J is TRBJ2-6 and V is TRBV11-3, with D unresolved. CDR1 and CDR2 (germline): SGHNT, YENEEA. The CDR3 extends over 16 amino acids. V lost 2 bases and J lost 0, with 8 bases in between. CDR3 amino acids: CASSLSPSSGANVLTF. Written as DNA, the CDR3 is TGTGCCAGCAGCTTAAGCCCGAGCTCTGGGGCCAACGTCCTGACTTTC.

This clone appeared a few times. V and J are TRBV7-2 and TRBJ2-3, with D possibly being TRBD2 (5 bases). Deletions cut 2 bases from V and 4 bases from J, with 10 bases between. Per germline, CDR1 SGHTA and CDR2 FQGNSA. The CDR3 runs to 14 residues. CDR3: CASSLRSGADTQYF. As DNA, the CDR3 is TGTGCCAGCAGCTTACGGTCCGGGGCAGATACGCAGTATTTT.

The chain couples TRBV28 to TRBJ2-7; no clear D. V was clipped by 4 bases and J by 3 bases, with 13 bases between them. Germline CDR1 is MDHEN and CDR2 is SYDVKM. There are 14 residues in the CDR3. The CDR3 region is CASSSPVTSYEQYF. Here the CDR3 DNA reads TGTGCCAGCAGTTCCCCTGTGACAAGCTACGAGCAGTACTTC.

In regard to this clone: A read error may produce the germline difference seen at one junction end. J is TRBJ2-6 and V is TRBV27; 9 nucleotides agree with TRBD1. The CDR3 extends over 18 amino acids. The V gene's germline CDR1 is MNHEY and CDR2 SMNVEV (reference sequence). The CDR3 loop reads CASSPWTGDRSGAHVLTF. The CDR3 DNA follows: TGTGCCAGCAGTCCCTGGACAGGGGACCGCTCTGGGGCCCACGTCCTGACTTTC.

This sequence joins TRBV19 and TRBJ1-4; D is undetermined. The length of the CDR3 is 13 residues. Trimming cost V 6 bases and J 5 bases, with 10 bases left between them. CDR1 and CDR2 (germline): LNHDA, SQIVND (reference sequence). In DNA form, the CDR3 reads TGTGCCAGTAGAATGCCAGCGAATGAAAAACTGTTTTTT. Its protein product is CASRMPANEKLFF.